This T cell receptor (beta chain) stems from a study of blood T cell repertoires in COVID-19. Study-level information: Samples of COVID-19 (acute and convalescent) were obtained from the United States, Italy and Spain.

Generated by immunoSEQ multiplex PCR, the TCRdb table keeps only in-frame clones and is missing some. The profile shows 120,000 or so clones, around 81% of them singletons. CDR3 length equals 14 residues. Trimming at V came to 4 bases and at J to 1 base, leaving 3 bases not matched to a gene. Germline loops: CDR1 SNHLY, CDR2 FYNNEI. Material for sequencing was peripheral blood. The source is a woman aged 45-65 years with acute or convalescent COVID-19. The V call is TRBV2, the J call TRBJ2-5; 7 positions agree with TRBD1. The CDR3 DNA follows: TGTGCCAGCAGTGGGCCAGGGGGCCAAGAGACCCAGTACTTC. It yields the protein CASSGPGGQETQYF.